The 14 T cell receptor beta chains presented below share a single source sample, sequenced in a study of cytomegalovirus exposure and HLA in healthy donors. The primer mix had 60 Vbeta and 13 Jbeta primers. The method was immunoSEQ multiplex PCR; TCRdb's version includes in-frame clones alone and lacks a portion of them. The table lists 50,000 to 70,000 clones, 65% to 80% of them singletons. Material: PBMCs. These receptor sequences come from a female donor in good health and CMV-seronegative.

V and J are TRBV28 and TRBJ2-1; 11 bases align to TRBD2. V trimming: 7 bases; J trimming: 4 bases; junction bases outside the gene matches: 3. The CDR3 length is 14 residues. Germline loops: CDR1 MDHEN, CDR2 SYDVKM. CDR3 sequence reads: CASKGLAEYNEQFF. The CDR3 DNA reads TGTGCCAGCAAGGGACTAGCGGAATACAATGAGCAGTTCTTC.

The chain has TRBV21-1 and TRBJ1-6. TRBV21-1 is shown as a pseudogene. The CDR3 runs 14 residues. The CDR3 bases are TGTGCCAGCAGCAAAGTCGATAGAGGGTTACCCCTCCACTTT. It encodes CASSKVDRGLPLHF.

The CDR3 protein is CASPGTGEAFF. Here the CDR3 DNA reads TGTGCCAGCCCCGGGACAGGTGAAGCTTTCTTT. This chain links TRBV6-1 with TRBJ1-1; TRBD1 matches 8 bases. V shed 8 bases, J shed 7 bases, and the junction held 3 bases outside the gene matches. CDR1 and CDR2 from the germline V gene are MNHNS and SASEGT. CDR3 length: 11 amino acids.

The DNA for the CDR3 is TGTGCCAGCAGCCCGCCAGGACTAATGGACGAGCAGTACTTC. It translates to CASSPPGLMDEQYF. The chain is built from TRBV7-6 and TRBJ2-7; perhaps TRBD2 as D (6 bases). This CDR3 has 14 residues. The V gene's germline CDR1 is SGHVS and CDR2 FNYEAQ. V was trimmed by 5 bases and J by 5 bases, leaving 16 bases between them.

The rearrangement uses TRBV7-9 and TRBJ2-1; 7 positions agree with TRBD1. Germline-derived CDR1 and CDR2 are SEHNR and FQNEAQ (reference sequence). The CDR3 sequence is 14 residues long. Trimming cost V 1 base and J 5 bases; bases outside gene matches: 2. The CDR3 DNA is TGTGCCAGCAGCTTAGTGGGACAGAACAATGAGCAGTTCTTC. Residues: CASSLVGQNNEQFF.

The chain carries TRBV9 and TRBJ2-3; 11 nucleotides line up with TRBD2. The CDR3 is 17 amino acids. Trimming removed 0 bases from V and 2 bases from J; junction bases left unmatched: 5. The germline V gene encodes CDR1 SGDLS and CDR2 YYNGEE. CDR3 in amino acids: CASSVEVAGGVTDTQYF. The DNA of the CDR3 is TGTGCCAGCAGCGTAGAAGTAGCGGGGGGGGTCACAGATACGCAGTATTTT.

V gene TRBV2 combines with J gene TRBJ2-5; TRBD1 matches 7 bases. Per the germline V gene, CDR1 is SNHLY and CDR2 is FYNNEI. The CDR3 covers 13 residues. V gave up 10 bases and J gave up 4 bases; unmatched junction bases: 9. The CDR3 reads CANIGGAGETQYF. The CDR3 DNA reads as TGTGCCAACATAGGGGGCGCGGGAGAGACCCAGTACTTC. The variable domain in full, completed from reference TRBV2 and TRBJ2-5, reads EPEVTQTPSHQVTQMGQEVILRCVPISNHLYFYWYRQILGQKVEFLVSFYNNEISEKSEIFDDQFSVERPDGSNFTLKIRSTKLEDSAMYFCANIGGAGETQYFGPGTRLLVL.

J is TRBJ2-5 and V is TRBV28, with D possibly being TRBD2 (6 bases). V lost 3 bases to trimming and J lost 7 bases, with 18 bases between them. The CDR3 is 15 residues long. CDR1 and CDR2 from the germline V gene are MDHEN and SYDVKM. The chain's CDR3 is CASSLGGAPGGTQYF. The CDR3 DNA sequence: TGTGCCAGCAGTTTGGGTGGAGCGCCCGGGGGGACCCAGTACTTC.

The chain is built from TRBV6-5 and TRBJ2-1; possibly TRBD1 for D (6 bases). V lost 2 bases and J lost 2, with 13 bases in between. The CDR3 totals 16 residues. Germline V lookup: CDR1 MNHEY, CDR2 SVGAGI. CDR3 in amino acids: CASSYGSGDPYNEQFF. The DNA of the CDR3 is TGTGCCAGCAGTTACGGATCAGGGGATCCCTACAATGAGCAGTTCTTC.

This clone was counted only a few times. The J gene is TRBJ2-1, the V gene TRBV6-6; the D gene is possibly TRBD2 (5 bases). The CDR3 covers 14 residues. Germline V CDR1 and CDR2: MNHNY, SVGAGI (reference sequence). The V gene lost 5 bases and the J gene lost 4 bases, with 12 bases spanning the gap. The CDR3 sequence is CASSRDTSYNEQFF. The CDR3 DNA follows: TGTGCCAGCAGTCGCGACACTAGTTACAATGAGCAGTTCTTC.

CDR3 nucleotide sequence: TGCGCCAGCAGCTTTGACAGGGGGGGAGAAAAACTGTTTTTT. The encoded protein is CASSFDRGGEKLFF. The rearrangement joins TRBV5-1 to TRBJ1-4; the match to TRBD1 covers 9 bases. V lost 2 bases, J lost 8 bases, and 4 bases stayed unmatched. The germline gives CDR1 SGHRS, CDR2 YFSETQ. The CDR3 runs to 14 residues.

The CDR3, as DNA: TGTGCCAGCAGCGCCGGGACAGGGACGGGGGAGCAGTACTTC. Its protein product is CASSAGTGTGEQYF. The chain uses TRBV6-5 and TRBJ2-7, with 9 positions matching TRBD1. Germline V CDR1 and CDR2: MNHEY, SVGAGI. The CDR3 spans 14 residues. Trimming at V came to 6 bases and at J to 7 bases, leaving 10 bases not matched to a gene.

This clone has just a few counts. The chain employs TRBV19 and TRBJ1-2; 7 bases fit TRBD1. The CDR3 has 14 residues. CDR1 and CDR2 (germline): LNHDA, SQIVND (reference sequence). V trimming: 4 bases; J trimming: 7 bases; junction bases outside the gene matches: 9. The CDR3 nucleotides are TGTGCCAGTAGTACCGGACAGGTGTCTGGTGGCTACACCTTC. It is translated as CASSTGQVSGGYTF.

The genes are TRBV9 and TRBJ1-2; 8 bases fit TRBD1. Germline CDR1 is SGDLS and CDR2 is YYNGEE. CDR3 size: 14 residues. Trimming removed 5 bases from V and 4 bases from J; junction bases left unmatched: 7. CDR3 nucleotides: TGTGCCAGCAGGGACCGGGACAGGCCCTATGGCTACACCTTC. As protein: CASRDRDRPYGYTF.